This T cell receptor (beta chain) was sequenced in a study of cytomegalovirus exposure and HLA in healthy donors. The CDR3 runs to 13 residues. Germline assignment: CDR1 MGHRA and CDR2 YSYEKL. V lost 3 bases, J lost 4 bases, and 10 bases lay in between. With 60 Vbeta and 13 Jbeta primers, the PCR was carried out. TCRdb's copy holds only in-frame clones and misses some; the assay was immunoSEQ multiplex PCR. This table has 120,000 or so clones, 82% appearing once. Sequencing was performed on PBMCs. This rearrangement joins TRBV4-1 to TRBJ2-7; TRBD2 is a possible D gene (6 bases). The receptor was derived from a male donor in good health and CMV-seropositive. Here the CDR3 reads CASSQGGDYEQYF. In DNA, the CDR3 is TGCGCCAGCAGCCAGGGAGGAGATTACGAGCAGTACTTC.